One T cell receptor beta chain is described in this entry. Its cognate antigen is unknown. The entry originates in a study of CD8 T cells in Susac syndrome. Study-level information: Of the sequenced Susac syndrome patients, more than five had active disease and about 8 were in remission.

Points from the study as a whole: Clonal expansion of CD8+ cells in Susac peaked in TEMRA cells (and in active patients). The authors acknowledged that the study's TCR sequencing and HLA analysis involved relatively few individuals.

Random-hexamer reverse transcription was applied to about 0.5 to 1 ug RNA. TCRdb passed the immunoSEQ multiplex PCR reads through MiXCR, listing each CDR3 protein once. Altogether 100,000 to 150,000 distinct CDR3 sequences are present, around 94% being singletons, with the ten largest covering around 0.2%. Germline CDR1 and CDR2: SGHVS and FQNEAQ. The ends lost 4 bases at V and 2 bases at J; junction bases unmatched: 8. The CDR3 covers 15 residues. This receptor was taken from a human donor with Susac syndrome. The chain is built from TRBV7-8 and TRBJ2-7; 7 positions match TRBD2. The specimen was CD8+ T cells from PBMCs. The CDR3 loop is CASSSPAGPAYEQYF. The CDR3, as DNA: TGTGCCAGCAGCTCTCCAGCGGGACCCGCCTACGAGCAGTACTTC.